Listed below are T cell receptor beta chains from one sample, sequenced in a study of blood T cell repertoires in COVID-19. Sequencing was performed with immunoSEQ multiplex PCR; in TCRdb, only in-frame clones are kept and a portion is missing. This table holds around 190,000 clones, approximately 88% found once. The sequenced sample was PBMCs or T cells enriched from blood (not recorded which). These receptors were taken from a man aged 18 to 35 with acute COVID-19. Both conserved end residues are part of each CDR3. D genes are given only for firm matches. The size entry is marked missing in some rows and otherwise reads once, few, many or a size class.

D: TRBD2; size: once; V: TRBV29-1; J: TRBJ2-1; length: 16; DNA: TGCAGCGCTGCGACTAGCGGAGTGTGGAATCACAATGAGCAGTTCTTC; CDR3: CSAATSGVWNHNEQFF
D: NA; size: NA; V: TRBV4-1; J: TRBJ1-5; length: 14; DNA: TGCGCCAGCAGCCGAACAGGTAGCAATCAGCCCCAGCATTTT; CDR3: CASSRTGSNQPQHF
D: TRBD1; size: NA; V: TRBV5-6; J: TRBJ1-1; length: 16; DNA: TGTGCCAGCAGCTTGTACGGACAGGGGGCTAGCCCTGAAGCTTTCTTT; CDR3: CASSLYGQGASPEAFF
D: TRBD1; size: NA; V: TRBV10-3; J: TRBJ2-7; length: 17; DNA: TGTGCCACCGCGGGGACAGGGGGTTCCCATAGCTCCTACGAGCAGTACTTC; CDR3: CATAGTGGSHSSYEQYF
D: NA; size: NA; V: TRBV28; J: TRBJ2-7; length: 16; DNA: TGTGCCAGCAGTCCCCTCCGGGCAGCGGAGGAGGACGAGCAGTACTTC; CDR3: CASSPLRAAEEDEQYF
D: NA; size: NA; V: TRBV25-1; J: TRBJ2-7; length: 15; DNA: TGTGCCAGCAGTGAATTTCACGGGGAAAGCTACGAGCAGTACTTC; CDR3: CASSEFHGESYEQYF
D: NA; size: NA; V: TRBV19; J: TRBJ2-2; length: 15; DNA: TGTGCCAGTAGTATTCCCAGGGGTAGTACCGGGGAGCTGTTTTTT; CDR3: CASSIPRGSTGELFF
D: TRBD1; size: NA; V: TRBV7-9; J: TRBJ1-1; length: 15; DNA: TGTGCCAGCAGCTCCCAGGACAGGGCGTACACTGAAGCTTTCTTT; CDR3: CASSSQDRAYTEAFF
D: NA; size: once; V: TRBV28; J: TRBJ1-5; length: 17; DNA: TGTGCCAGCAGCTGGGGGCGCAGGGGACCTTTCAATCAGCCCCAGCATTTT; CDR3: CASSWGRRGPFNQPQHF
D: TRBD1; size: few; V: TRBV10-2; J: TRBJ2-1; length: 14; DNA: TGCGCCAGCAGTGTACAGGGGTCCGCTCCTGAGCAGTTCTTC; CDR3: CASSVQGSAPEQFF
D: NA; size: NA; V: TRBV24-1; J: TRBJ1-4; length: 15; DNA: TGTGCCACCAGTGATTTGCATGCTCAACCCCCGAGGGTGTTTTTT; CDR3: CATSDLHAQPPRVFF
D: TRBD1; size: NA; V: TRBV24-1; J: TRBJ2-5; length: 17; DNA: TGTGCCACCAGTGATCCGGCCGGGACAGGGGGCCGGGAGACCCAGTACTTC; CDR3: CATSDPAGTGGRETQYF
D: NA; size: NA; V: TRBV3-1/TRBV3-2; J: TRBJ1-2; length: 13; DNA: TGTGCCAGCAGCTCCCCCGGGGACTATGGCTACACCTTC; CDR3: CASSSPGDYGYTF
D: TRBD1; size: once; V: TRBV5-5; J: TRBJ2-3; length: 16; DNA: TGTGCCAGCAGTAACCGGGACAGGGGATACACAGATACGCAGTATTTT; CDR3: CASSNRDRGYTDTQYF
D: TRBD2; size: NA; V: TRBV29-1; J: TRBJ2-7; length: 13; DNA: TGCAGCGTTGGCAGCGGGAGTTTTAGGGGGCAGTACTTC; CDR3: CSVGSGSFRGQYF
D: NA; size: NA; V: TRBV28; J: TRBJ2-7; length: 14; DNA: TGTGCCAGCAGTTTAGGGCTAGGGGGCTACGAGCAGTACTTC; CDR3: CASSLGLGGYEQYF
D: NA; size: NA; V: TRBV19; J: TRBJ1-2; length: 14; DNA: TGTGCCACTTGGACTCCGGCAGGGGCAAAAGGCTACACCTTC; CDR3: CATWTPAGAKGYTF
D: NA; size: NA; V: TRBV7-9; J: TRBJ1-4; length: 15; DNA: TGTGCCAGCAGCCCAAAGGACATCGGTGGGGAAAAACTGTTTTTT; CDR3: CASSPKDIGGEKLFF
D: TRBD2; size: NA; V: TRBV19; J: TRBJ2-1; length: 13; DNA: TGTGCCAGCGGACTAGCGGGAGTCAATGAGCAGTTCTTC; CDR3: CASGLAGVNEQFF
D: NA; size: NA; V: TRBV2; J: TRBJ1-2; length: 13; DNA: TGTGCCAGCAGTGAGCCCGCGTCGTATGGCTACACCTTC; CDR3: CASSEPASYGYTF
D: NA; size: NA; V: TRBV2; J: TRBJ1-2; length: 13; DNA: TGTGCCAGCACCGAAGGGGGAGGGGGTGGCTACACCTTC; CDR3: CASTEGGGGGYTF
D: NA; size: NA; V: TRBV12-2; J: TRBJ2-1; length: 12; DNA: TGTGCAAGTCGCTTTCTAGCGTTTGAGCAGTTCTTC; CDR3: CASRFLAFEQFF
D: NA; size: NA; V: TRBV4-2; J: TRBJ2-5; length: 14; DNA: TGTGCCAGCAGCCAAGGTGAAGCGGGTGAGACCCAGTACTTC; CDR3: CASSQGEAGETQYF
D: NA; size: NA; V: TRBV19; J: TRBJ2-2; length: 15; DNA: TGTGCCAGTAGTATCTCGACAGGCGGCACCGGGGAGCTGTTTTTT; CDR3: CASSISTGGTGELFF
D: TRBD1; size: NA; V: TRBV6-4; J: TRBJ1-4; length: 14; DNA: TGTGCCAGCAGTCCCGGGACAGCAAATGAAAAACTGTTTTTT; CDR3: CASSPGTANEKLFF
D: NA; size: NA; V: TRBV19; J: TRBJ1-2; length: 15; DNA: TGTGCCAGTAGTATAGCCCCTACAGCTAACTATGGCTACACCTTC; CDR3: CASSIAPTANYGYTF
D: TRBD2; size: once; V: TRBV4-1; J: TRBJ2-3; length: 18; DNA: TGCGCCAGCAGCCAAGGTTGGGGAGGGCTAGCGGGAGCTGATACGCAGTATTTT; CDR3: CASSQGWGGLAGADTQYF
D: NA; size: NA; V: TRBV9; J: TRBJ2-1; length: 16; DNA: TGTGCCAGCAGCGTAGGGGGCGGGACTGGCGTCAATGAGCAGTTCTTC; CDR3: CASSVGGGTGVNEQFF
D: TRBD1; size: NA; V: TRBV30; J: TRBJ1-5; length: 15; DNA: TGTGCCTGGAGCGGGGGACAGGGACGCAATCAGCCCCAGCATTTT; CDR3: CAWSGGQGRNQPQHF
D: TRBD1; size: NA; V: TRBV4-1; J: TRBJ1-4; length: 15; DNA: TGCGCCAGCAGCCCTGAAAAGGGGGCTGGTGAAAAACTGTTTTTT; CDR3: CASSPEKGAGEKLFF
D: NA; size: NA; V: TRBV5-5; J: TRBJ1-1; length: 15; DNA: TGTGCCAGCAGCTTGGAACAGATCATGAACACTGAAGCTTTCTTT; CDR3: CASSLEQIMNTEAFF
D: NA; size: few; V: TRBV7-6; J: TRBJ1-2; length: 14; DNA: TGTGCCAGCAGCCCGCAGGGCATAGGCTATGGCTACACCTTC; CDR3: CASSPQGIGYGYTF
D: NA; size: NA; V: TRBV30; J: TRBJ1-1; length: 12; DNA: TGTGCCTGGAGGGACAGTTACACTGAAGCTTTCTTT; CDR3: CAWRDSYTEAFF
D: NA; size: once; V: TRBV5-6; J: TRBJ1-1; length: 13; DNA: TGTGCCAGCAGGGACACAGAGAACACTGAAGCTTTCTTT; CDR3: CASRDTENTEAFF
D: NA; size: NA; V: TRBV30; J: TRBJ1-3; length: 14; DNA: TGTGCCTGGAGTCCCACTTACTCTGGAAACACCATATATTTT; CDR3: CAWSPTYSGNTIYF
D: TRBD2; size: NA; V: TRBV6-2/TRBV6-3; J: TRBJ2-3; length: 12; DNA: TGTGCCAGCAGTTACGCGGGGGGAACGCAGTATTTT; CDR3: CASSYAGGTQYF
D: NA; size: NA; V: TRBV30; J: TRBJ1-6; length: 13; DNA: TGTGCCTGGAGTGTACAGCGGAATTCACCCCTCCACTTT; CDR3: CAWSVQRNSPLHF
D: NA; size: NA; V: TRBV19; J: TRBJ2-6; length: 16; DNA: TGTGCCAGTAGCAAACGTCAGGGGGGAGGGGCCAACGTCCTGACTTTC; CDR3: CASSKRQGGGANVLTF
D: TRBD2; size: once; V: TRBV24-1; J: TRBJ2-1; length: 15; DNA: TGTGCCACCAGTGATCTAGCGGGAGCATCCCATGAGCAGTTCTTC; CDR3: CATSDLAGASHEQFF
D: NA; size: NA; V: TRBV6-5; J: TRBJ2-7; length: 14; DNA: TGTGCCAGCAGTTACTCTGGCAGCTCCTACGAGCAGTACTTC; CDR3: CASSYSGSSYEQYF
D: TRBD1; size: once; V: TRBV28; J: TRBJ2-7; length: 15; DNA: TGTGCCAGCAGTTTACCGACAGGGGGCACCTACGAGCAGTACTTC; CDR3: CASSLPTGGTYEQYF
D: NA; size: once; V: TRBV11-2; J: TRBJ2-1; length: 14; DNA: TGTGCCAGCAGCTTAGATCCCCTATACAATGAGCAGTTCTTC; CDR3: CASSLDPLYNEQFF
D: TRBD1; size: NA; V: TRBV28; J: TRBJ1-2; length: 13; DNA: TGTGCCAGCAGGAGGGACAGATCTTATGGCTACACCTTC; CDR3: CASRRDRSYGYTF
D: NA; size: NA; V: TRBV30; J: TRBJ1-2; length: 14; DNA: TGTGCCTGGAGTGTGCTGGGGAGTAACTATGGCTACACCTTC; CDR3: CAWSVLGSNYGYTF
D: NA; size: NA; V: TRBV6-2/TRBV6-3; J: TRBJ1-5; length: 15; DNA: TGTGCCAGCAGTTACTCTAGAGTTAGCAATCAGCCCCAGCATTTT; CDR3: CASSYSRVSNQPQHF
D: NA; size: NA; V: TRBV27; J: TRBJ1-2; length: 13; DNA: TGTGCCAGCAGTTTTGAAGGGGACTATGGCTACACCTTC; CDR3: CASSFEGDYGYTF
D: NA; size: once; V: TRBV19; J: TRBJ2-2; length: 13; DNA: TGTGCCAGCGTCCTGGGGGGTGCCGGGGAGCTGTTTTTT; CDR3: CASVLGGAGELFF
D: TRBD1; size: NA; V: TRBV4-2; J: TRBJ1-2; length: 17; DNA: TGTGCCAGCAGCGGGCCCGGGACAGGGGGCGCCTACTATGGCTACACCTTC; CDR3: CASSGPGTGGAYYGYTF
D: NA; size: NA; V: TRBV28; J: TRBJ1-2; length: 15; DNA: TGTGCCAGCAGTGCAGGGCCCATAGGTAACTATGGCTACACCTTC; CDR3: CASSAGPIGNYGYTF
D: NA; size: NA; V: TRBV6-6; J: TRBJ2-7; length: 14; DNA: TGTGCCAGCAGTTTTTCCCGGGGATCCTACGAGCAGTACTTC; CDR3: CASSFSRGSYEQYF
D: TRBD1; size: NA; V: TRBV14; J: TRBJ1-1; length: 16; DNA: TGTGCCAGCAGCCAACTTACGGGACAGATGAACACTGAAGCTTTCTTT; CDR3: CASSQLTGQMNTEAFF
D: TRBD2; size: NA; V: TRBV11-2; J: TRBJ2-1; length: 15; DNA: TGTGCCAGCAGCGTAGGAAGCGGGAGTAGGAATGAGCAGTTCTTC; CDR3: CASSVGSGSRNEQFF
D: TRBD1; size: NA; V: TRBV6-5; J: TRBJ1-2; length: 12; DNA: TGTGCCACCGGGGACAGGGGTCATGGCTACACCTTC; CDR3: CATGDRGHGYTF